The clone carrying this T cell receptor (beta chain) was seen ten or more times. V was pared by 6 bases and J by 2 bases, with 11 bases between. CDR1 and CDR2 from the germline V gene are MNHNS and SASEGT. This CDR3 contains 13 residues. The sample originates from a study of T cells in Graves' hyperthyroidism and ophthalmopathy. Amplified TCR beta CDR3 regions derived from RNA transcripts. First-round RT-PCR of the TCR CDR3 relied on the HTBI primer set. One entry per CDR3 protein results from TCRdb running MiXCR on the multiplex PCR reads. The sample consists of about 200,000 distinct CDR3 sequences, roughly 17% of them appearing once.

The chain couples TRBV6-1 to TRBJ2-7, with a possible D match to TRBD1 (6 bases). Sequencing was carried out using blood. The receptor was derived from a man in his forties or fifties with Graves' hyperthyroidism. The CDR3 DNA sequence: TGTGCCAGCAGCCCCGGACAGACCTACGAGCAGTACTTC. Residues: CASSPGQTYEQYF.